This passage covers 24 T cell receptor beta chains from one sample sequenced in a study of shared clonotypes between healthy human individuals. Here immunoSEQ multiplex PCR was the method, and the copy in TCRdb shows in-frame clones only, minus some. Of millions of clones in the sample, roughly 95% were seen once. Input material: naive CD4+ T cells sorted from blood. Subset in this sample: CD45RA+ positively selected. The receptor source for this set is a young man in good health.

As to this clone: The same CDR3 is also encoded by other DNA sequences in this sample. The chain joins TRBV9 to TRBJ1-1; D ambiguous. Looked up from germline, CDR1 is SGDLS and CDR2 is YYNGEE. Trimming shortened V by 3 bases and J by 4 bases, and 10 bases separated the two germline ends. The CDR3 contains 13 residues. In DNA, the CDR3 is TGTGCCAGCAGCGCCTTCACGGGCACTGAAGCTTTCTTT. Protein: CASSAFTGTEAFF.

The chain is built from TRBV5-1 and TRBJ2-1, with D possibly TRBD1 on 5 matching bases. The CDR3 extends over 17 amino acids. Trimming cost V 2 bases and J 0 bases, with 15 bases left between them. Germline V CDR1 and CDR2: SGHRS, YFSETQ. CDR3 amino acids: CASSLYQGLSSYNEQFF. The CDR3 nucleotides read TGCGCCAGCAGCTTATATCAGGGATTGAGCTCCTACAATGAGCAGTTCTTC. Combining the CDR3 with reference TRBV5-1 and TRBJ2-1 gives the whole variable domain KAGVTQTPRYLIKTRGQQVTLSCSPISGHRSVSWYQQTPGQGLQFLFEYFSETQRNKGNFPGRFSGRQFSNSRSEMNVSTLELGDSALYLCASSLYQGLSSYNEQFFGPGTRLTVL.

The chain uses TRBV13 and TRBJ2-7; D possibly corresponds to TRBD2 (6 bases). The CDR3 has 15 residues. Germline V CDR1 and CDR2: PRHDT, FYEKMQ (reference sequence). V was pared by 5 bases and J by 4 bases, with 18 bases between. The CDR3 DNA reads TGTGCCAGCAGCCAAAGGGGCGGGATCCTATACGAGCAGTACTTC. Amino acid sequence: CASSQRGGILYEQYF.

At least ten counts were recorded for this clone. V usage is TRBV30 and J usage is TRBJ1-2; D ambiguous. This CDR3 region has 15 residues. Germline-derived CDR1 and CDR2 are GTSNPN and SVGIG (reference sequence). V lost 2 bases and J lost 0, with 13 bases in between. The CDR3 protein is CAWSPLRVANYGYTF. Written as DNA, the CDR3 is TGTGCCTGGAGTCCCCTACGGGTAGCTAACTATGGCTACACCTTC.

The V gene is TRBV10-3, the J gene TRBJ1-1; TRBD1 aligns across 10 bases. Germline-derived CDR1 and CDR2 are ENHRY and SYGVKD. CDR3 length: 15 residues. Unmatched junction bases numbered 6, after V lost 3 bases and J lost 5 bases. Here the CDR3 reads CAISDLDRGATEAFF. The CDR3 nucleotides read TGTGCCATCAGTGACCTGGACAGGGGGGCGACTGAAGCTTTCTTT.

The chain links TRBV7-9 to TRBJ2-7; weak D call: TRBD2 (5 bases). Trimming cost V 8 bases and J 0 bases, with 20 bases left between them. The CDR3 has 16 residues. CDR1 and CDR2 from the germline V gene are SEHNR and FQNEAQ (reference sequence). This CDR3 reads CASGSDGRGGSYEQYF. CDR3 sequence (DNA): TGTGCCAGCGGCTCAGATGGTCGGGGTGGCTCCTACGAGCAGTACTTC.

The chain is built from TRBV6-5 and TRBJ1-6; D uncertain. The CDR3 is 14 residues long. In germline, CDR1 is MNHEY, CDR2 SVGAGI. V dropped 7 bases and J dropped 7 bases, with 14 bases sitting between them. CDR3 in amino acids: CASNPILANSPLHF. The CDR3 DNA is TGTGCCAGCAACCCGATACTAGCAAATTCACCCCTCCACTTT.

The J gene is TRBJ2-5, the V gene TRBV6-5, with TRBD2 as a possible D gene (6 bases). Deletions cut 4 bases from V and 5 bases from J, with 17 bases between. Germline loops: CDR1 MNHEY, CDR2 SVGAGI. CDR3 length: 15 amino acids. This CDR3 reads CASSSSTSMLETQYF. DNA of the CDR3: TGTGCCAGCAGTTCGTCGACTAGTATGTTGGAGACCCAGTACTTC.

V and J are TRBV28 and TRBJ1-1, with D unclear. The V end lost 11 bases, the J end lost 1 base, and 5 bases lay between the germline ends. The CDR3 runs to 10 residues. Germline CDR1 MDHEN, CDR2 SYDVKM. The CDR3 DNA follows: TGTGCCGCGGGGAACACTGAAGCTTTCTTT. It codes for CAAGNTEAFF. Variable domain in full (rest from reference TRBV28 and TRBJ1-1): DVKVTQSSRYLVKRTGEKVFLECVQDMDHENMFWYRQDPGLGLRLIYFSYDVKMKEKGDIPEGYSVSREKKERFSLILESASTNQTSMYLCAAGNTEAFFGQGTRLTVV.

This chain connects TRBV6-5 to TRBJ1-1, with D tentatively TRBD1 (6 bases). The V gene's germline CDR1 is MNHEY and CDR2 SVGAGI. This CDR3 is built from 15 residues. The V gene lost 5 bases and the J gene lost 1 base, with 14 bases spanning the gap. The CDR3 loop is CASSLTTGQNTEAFF. The CDR3 DNA is TGTGCCAGCAGTCTCACGACAGGACAGAACACTGAAGCTTTCTTT.

This clone showed up just a few times. The V gene is TRBV19, the J gene TRBJ1-3, with D unclear. V lost 3 bases to trimming and J lost 3 bases, with 9 bases between them. The germline gives CDR1 LNHDA, CDR2 SQIVND (reference sequence). The CDR3 contains 14 residues. The CDR3 nucleotides read TGTGCCAGTAGTATGCCGGCAGTTGGAAACACCATATATTTT. Translation: CASSMPAVGNTIYF.

Details on this clone: The identical CDR3 is also encoded by other nucleotide sequences in the sample. The chain is built from TRBV28 and TRBJ2-6, with TRBD1 as a possible D gene (5 bases). Germline assignment: CDR1 MDHEN and CDR2 SYDVKM. The CDR3 has 15 residues. With 1 base removed from V and 1 base from J, the gap between germline ends came to 5 bases. The CDR3 sequence is CASSLSGSGANVLTF. DNA of the CDR3: TGTGCCAGCAGTTTATCAGGGTCTGGGGCCAACGTCCTGACTTTC.

The chain carries TRBV4-3 and TRBJ1-5; D perhaps matches TRBD1 (5 bases). The CDR3 is made up of 14 amino acids. V was shortened by 0 bases and J by 8 bases, with 11 bases between the two germline ends. CDR1 is LGHNA and CDR2 is YSLEER in the germline V gene. The CDR3 is CASSQEWGGKPQHF. Here the CDR3 DNA reads TGCGCCAGCAGCCAAGAATGGGGCGGTAAGCCCCAGCATTTT.

As for this clone: The sample holds other DNA sequences that translate to the same CDR3. The chain employs TRBV20-1 and TRBJ2-7; 7 bases are a match to TRBD2. V dropped 6 bases and J dropped 4; count of bases not matched to a gene: 3. The CDR3 spans 11 residues. Looked up from germline, CDR1 is DFQATT and CDR2 is SNEGSKA (reference sequence). The CDR3, as DNA: TGCAGTGCGCGGGAGAATTACGAGCAGTACTTC. This encodes CSARENYEQYF.

The chain employs TRBV28 and TRBJ2-7; 7 bases agree with TRBD2. Germline values: CDR1 MDHEN, CDR2 SYDVKM. The V and J ends lost 6 bases and 4 bases, in that order; junction bases with no gene match: 6. This CDR3 is 13 amino acids long. CDR3 DNA sequence: TGTGCCAGCAGGGGCGGGGGAATATACGAGCAGTACTTC. It yields the protein CASRGGGIYEQYF. Full variable domain (rest looked up from reference TRBV28 and TRBJ2-7): DVKVTQSSRYLVKRTGEKVFLECVQDMDHENMFWYRQDPGLGLRLIYFSYDVKMKEKGDIPEGYSVSREKKERFSLILESASTNQTSMYLCASRGGGIYEQYFGPGTRLTVT.

The chain is built from TRBV7-2 and TRBJ2-3, with D unclear. The germline gives CDR1 SGHTA, CDR2 FQGNSA. The V end was cut by 5 bases, the J end by 0 bases, with 9 bases between. The CDR3 loop spans 14 amino acids. The CDR3 here is CASSPTQSTDTQYF. For the CDR3, the DNA is TGTGCCAGCAGCCCCACCCAGAGCACAGATACGCAGTATTTT.

In the case of this clone: This sample also contains other DNA sequences that code for the same CDR3. The J gene is TRBJ2-7, the V gene TRBV18; 9 nucleotides match TRBD2. CDR1 is KGHSH and CDR2 is LQKENI in the germline V gene. Losses at the gene ends were 3 bases for V and 0 bases for J; bases not matched to a gene: 0. The CDR3 sequence is 14 residues long. The CDR3: CASSPGLASYEQYF. The CDR3 coding sequence is TGTGCCAGCTCACCGGGACTAGCCTCCTACGAGCAGTACTTC.

The chain uses TRBV29-1 and TRBJ1-1; unclear D gene. The V end was cut by 8 bases, the J end by 10 bases, with 17 bases between. The CDR3 loop spans 11 amino acids. The V gene's germline CDR1 is SQVTM and CDR2 ANQGSEA. The CDR3 coding sequence is TGCAGCTCCCGTCGGGAGGATGGAGCTTTCTTT. Amino acids: CSSRREDGAFF.

The chain couples TRBV5-8 to TRBJ2-7, with 7 bases identical to TRBD1. The V and J ends lost 2 bases and 5 bases, in that order; junction bases with no gene match: 10. Germline V gene sequence: CDR1 SGHTS, CDR2 YDEGEE. This CDR3 has 15 amino acids. CDR3 DNA sequence: TGTGCCAGCAGCTTATCAGGCAGGGGGAACCACGAGCAGTACTTC. This codes for CASSLSGRGNHEQYF.

The chain joins TRBV6-1 to TRBJ2-2, with 10 positions matching TRBD2. The CDR3 runs to 17 residues. CDR1 MNHNS and CDR2 SASEGT come from the germline V gene. V shed 2 bases and J 6 bases; nucleotides not matched to a gene: 9. The CDR3 loop reads CASSESPSGRLAGELFF. The CDR3 region has the DNA TGTGCCAGCAGTGAATCCCCTAGCGGGAGATTGGCCGGGGAGCTGTTTTTT.

V is TRBV7-8 and J is TRBJ1-3, with 8 bases matching TRBD1. CDR1 is SGHVS and CDR2 is FQNEAQ in the germline V gene. J gave up 2 bases and V 5 bases, and 2 bases lay outside the gene matches. The CDR3 covers 14 residues. Here the CDR3 DNA reads TGTGCCAGCAGCCGACAGGGGACTGGAAACACCATATATTTT. Protein: CASSRQGTGNTIYF.

The rearrangement links TRBV5-1 to TRBJ2-3, with 8 bases fitting TRBD1. Germline V gives CDR1 SGHRS, CDR2 YFSETQ. The CDR3 covers 16 residues. With V trimmed by 2 bases and J by 3 bases, 8 bases remained unmatched. The CDR3: CASSFGDRGKTDTQYF. The CDR3, as DNA: TGCGCCAGCAGCTTCGGTGACAGGGGTAAGACAGATACGCAGTATTTT. Combining the CDR3 with reference TRBV5-1 and TRBJ2-3 gives the whole variable domain KAGVTQTPRYLIKTRGQQVTLSCSPISGHRSVSWYQQTPGQGLQFLFEYFSETQRNKGNFPGRFSGRQFSNSRSEMNVSTLELGDSALYLCASSFGDRGKTDTQYFGPGTRLTVL.

The chain carries TRBV9 and TRBJ2-7; the match to TRBD2 covers 12 bases. Germline values: CDR1 SGDLS, CDR2 YYNGEE. The CDR3 covers 17 residues. V lost 3 bases and J lost 2; bases outside the gene matches: 9. The CDR3 region is CASSASPSGGVAYEQYF. The CDR3 DNA is TGTGCCAGCAGCGCAAGCCCTAGCGGGGGGGTGGCCTACGAGCAGTACTTC.

This clone has just one count. This sequence joins TRBV5-1 and TRBJ2-2, with 11 bases aligning to TRBD2. The V segment lost 5 bases and the J segment 5 bases; nucleotides outside the gene matches: 5. The CDR3 loop spans 15 amino acids. CDR1 is SGHRS and CDR2 is YFSETQ in the germline V gene. CDR3 in amino acids: CASRSGTSGTGELFF. The CDR3 DNA follows: TGCGCCAGCAGGTCCGGGACTAGCGGTACCGGGGAGCTGTTTTTT.